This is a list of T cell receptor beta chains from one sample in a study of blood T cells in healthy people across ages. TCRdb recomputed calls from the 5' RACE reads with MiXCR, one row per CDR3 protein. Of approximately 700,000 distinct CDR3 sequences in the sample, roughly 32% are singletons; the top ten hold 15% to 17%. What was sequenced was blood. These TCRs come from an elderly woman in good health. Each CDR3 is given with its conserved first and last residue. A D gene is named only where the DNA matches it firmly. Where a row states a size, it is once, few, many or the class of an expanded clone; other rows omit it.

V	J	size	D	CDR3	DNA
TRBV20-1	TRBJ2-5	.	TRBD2	CSANSGGAWKETQYF	TGCAGTGCAAATAGCGGGGGGGCTTGGAAAGAGACCCAGTACTTC
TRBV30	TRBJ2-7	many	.	CAWSVLLGVDEQYF	TGTGCCTGGAGTGTACTATTGGGGGTCGACGAGCAGTACTTC
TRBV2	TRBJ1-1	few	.	CASSELVNTEAFF	TGTGCCAGCAGTGAACTGGTGAACACTGAAGCTTTCTTT
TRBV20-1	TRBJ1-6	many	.	CSARDTGNSPLHF	TGCAGTGCTAGAGATACGGGAAATTCACCCCTCCACTTT
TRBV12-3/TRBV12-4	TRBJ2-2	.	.	CASRPTRAEVGTGELFF	TGTGCCAGCAGACCCACTCGAGCGGAAGTAGGGACCGGGGAGCTGTTTTTT
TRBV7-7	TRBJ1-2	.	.	CASSRSLNNYGYTF	TGTGCTAGCAGCCGTAGCCTGAATAACTATGGCTACACCTTC
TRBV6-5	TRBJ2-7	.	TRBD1	CASSYTTGTGPHEQYF	TGTGCCAGCAGTTACACCACCGGGACAGGGCCCCACGAGCAGTACTTC
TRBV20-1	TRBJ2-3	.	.	CSARSQVSTDTQYF	TGCAGTGCTAGAAGTCAGGTTAGCACAGATACGCAGTATTTT
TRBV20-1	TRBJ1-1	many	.	CSATGGEGSYAFF	TGCAGTGCTACCGGCGGGGAGGGGTCTTACGCTTTCTTT
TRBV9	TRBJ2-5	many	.	CASSPDPHRETQYF	TGTGCCAGCAGCCCGGACCCCCACCGGGAGACCCAGTACTTC
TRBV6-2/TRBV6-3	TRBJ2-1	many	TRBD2	CASSWTSGGINNEQFF	TGTGCCAGCAGTTGGACTAGCGGGGGGATAAACAATGAGCAGTTCTTC
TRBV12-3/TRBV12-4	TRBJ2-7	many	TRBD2	CASSELGRTSGGDEQYF	TGTGCCAGCAGCGAACTGGGGCGGACTAGCGGGGGGGACGAGCAGTACTTC
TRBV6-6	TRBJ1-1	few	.	CASSDTFQNTEAFF	TGTGCCAGCAGCGACACCTTCCAGAACACTGAAGCTTTCTTT
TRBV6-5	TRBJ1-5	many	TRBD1	CASSPDRVFQPQHF	TGTGCCAGCAGCCCCGACAGGGTATTTCAGCCCCAGCATTTT
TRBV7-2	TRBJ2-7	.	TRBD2	CASSSTRGASEQYF	TGTGCCAGCAGCTCTACGCGGGGGGCCTCCGAGCAGTACTTC
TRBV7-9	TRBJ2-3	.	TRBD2	CASSPSGGARDTQCF	TGTGCCAGCAGCCCTAGCGGGGGAGCACGGGATACGCAGTGTTTT
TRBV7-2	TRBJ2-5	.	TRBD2	CASSLLARDGQTQYF	TGTGCCAGCAGCCTACTAGCGAGGGACGGCCAGACCCAGTACTTC
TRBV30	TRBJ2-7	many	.	CAWSSREEQYF	TGTGCCTGGAGCTCCAGGGAAGAGCAGTACTTC
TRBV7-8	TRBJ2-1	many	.	CASSFGTHNEQFF	TGTGCCAGCAGCTTCGGGACTCACAATGAGCAGTTCTTC
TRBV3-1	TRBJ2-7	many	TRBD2	CASSQSLAGAYEQYF	TGTGCCAGCAGCCAATCTCTAGCGGGAGCCTACGAGCAGTACTTC
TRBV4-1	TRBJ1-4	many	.	CASSYGQTNEKLFF	TGCGCCAGCAGCTATGGACAGACAAATGAAAAACTGTTTTTT
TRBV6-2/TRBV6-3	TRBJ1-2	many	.	CASSRPTAHYGYTF	TGTGCCAGCAGCCGACCTACAGCGCACTATGGCTACACCTTC
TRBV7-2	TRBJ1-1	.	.	CASSLDSGVYISTEAFF	TGTGCCAGCAGCTTAGATTCAGGGGTTTATATTAGCACTGAAGCTTTCTTT
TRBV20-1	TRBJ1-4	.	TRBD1	CSAYPGTGGNKKLFF	TGCAGTGCTTACCCCGGGACAGGGGGAAATAAAAAACTGTTTTTT
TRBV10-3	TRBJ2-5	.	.	CAIRQEPEETQYF	TGTGCCATCAGACAGGAACCAGAAGAGACCCAGTACTTC
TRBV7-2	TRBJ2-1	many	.	CASSLDLATSSYNEQFF	TGTGCCAGCAGCTTAGATTTAGCGACAAGCTCCTACAATGAGCAGTTCTTC
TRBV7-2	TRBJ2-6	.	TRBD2	CASRSTTSGSSGANVLTF	TGTGCCAGCAGATCTACGACTAGCGGGAGCTCTGGGGCCAACGTCCTGACTTTC
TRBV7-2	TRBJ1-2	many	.	CASSHPMTFSGYGYTF	TGTGCCAGCAGCCACCCTATGACATTCTCTGGCTATGGCTACACCTTC
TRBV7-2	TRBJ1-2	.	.	CASSLARDNYGYTF	TGTGCCAGCAGCTTGGCACGGGATAACTATGGCTACACCTTC
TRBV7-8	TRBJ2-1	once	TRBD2	CASSLTSKNEQFF	TGTGCCAGCAGCTTGACTAGCAAAAATGAGCAGTTCTTC
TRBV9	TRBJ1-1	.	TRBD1	CASSLLQGANEAFF	TGTGCCAGCAGCCTTCTACAGGGGGCGAATGAAGCTTTCTTT
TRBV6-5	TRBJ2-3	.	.	CASSYGPPPSTDTQYF	TGTGCCAGCAGTTACGGGCCACCACCTTCCACAGATACGCAGTATTTT
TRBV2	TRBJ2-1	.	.	CASSGEGGTYNEQFF	TGTGCCAGCAGTGGAGAAGGGGGTACCTACAATGAGCAGTTCTTC
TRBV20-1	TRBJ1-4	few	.	CSAAGSEKLFF	TGCAGTGCTGCAGGGAGCGAAAAACTGTTTTTT
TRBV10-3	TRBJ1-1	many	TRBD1	CAMGTGEDTEAFF	TGTGCCATGGGGACAGGGGAAGACACTGAAGCTTTCTTT
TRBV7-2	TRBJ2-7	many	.	CASSLGRTTTYEQYF	TGTGCCAGCAGCTTAGGTAGGACTACCACCTACGAGCAGTACTTC